This T cell receptor (beta chain) appears in the sequencing data of a study of T cell changes during pregnancy in multiple sclerosis. This CDR3 has 15 residues. Germline CDR1 SSHAT, CDR2 FNYEAQ (reference sequence). A word on this clone: The junction does not match germline at one end; this may be a read error.

Clones were read by immunoSEQ multiplex PCR, and TCRdb kept only the in-frame ones, dropping some. The table shows tens of thousands of clones, with roughly 90% occurring only once. The clonotype comes from a female donor with multiple sclerosis, enrolled in a pregnancy study. Sequencing used CD8+ T cells from peripheral blood mononuclear cells, obtained in the third trimester of pregnancy. The rearrangement uses TRBV7-7 and TRBJ2-5, with D possibly being TRBD2 (6 bases). Here the CDR3 reads CASSLGDLTQETQYF. The DNA for the CDR3 is TGTGCTAGCAGCTTGGGGGACTTAACACAAGAGACCCAGTACTTC. Based on the CDR3 plus reference TRBV7-7 and TRBJ2-5, the full variable domain is GAGVSQSPRYKVTKRGQDVTLRCDPISSHATLYWYQQALGQGPEFLTYFNYEAQPDKSGLPSDRFSAERPEGSISTLTIQRTEQRDSAMYRCASSLGDLTQETQYFGPGTRLLVL.